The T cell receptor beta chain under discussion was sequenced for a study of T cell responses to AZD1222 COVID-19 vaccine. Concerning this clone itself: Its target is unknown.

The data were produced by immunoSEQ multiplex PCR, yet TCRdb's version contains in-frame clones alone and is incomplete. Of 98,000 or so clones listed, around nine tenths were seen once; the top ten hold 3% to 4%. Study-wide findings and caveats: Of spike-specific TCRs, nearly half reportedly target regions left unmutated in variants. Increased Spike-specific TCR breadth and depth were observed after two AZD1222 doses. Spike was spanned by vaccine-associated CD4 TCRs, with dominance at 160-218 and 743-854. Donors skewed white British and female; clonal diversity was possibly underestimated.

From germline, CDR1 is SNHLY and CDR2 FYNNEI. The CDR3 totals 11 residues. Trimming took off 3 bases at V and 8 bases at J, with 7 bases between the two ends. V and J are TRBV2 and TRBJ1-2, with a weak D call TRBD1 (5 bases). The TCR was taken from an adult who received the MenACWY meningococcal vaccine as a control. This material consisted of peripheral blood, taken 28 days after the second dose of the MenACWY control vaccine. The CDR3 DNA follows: TGTGCCAGCAGTGAGGGGGACGGCTACACCTTC. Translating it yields CASSEGDGYTF.